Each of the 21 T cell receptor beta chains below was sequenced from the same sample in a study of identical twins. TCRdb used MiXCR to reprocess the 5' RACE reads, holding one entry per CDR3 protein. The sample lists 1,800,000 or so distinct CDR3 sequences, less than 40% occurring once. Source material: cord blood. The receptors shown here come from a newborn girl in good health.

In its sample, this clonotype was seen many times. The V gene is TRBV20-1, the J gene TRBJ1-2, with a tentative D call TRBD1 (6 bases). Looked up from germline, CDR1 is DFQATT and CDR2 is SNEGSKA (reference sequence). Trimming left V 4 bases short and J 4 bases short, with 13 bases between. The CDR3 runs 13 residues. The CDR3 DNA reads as TGCAGTGCTACCGGGGGGCGCGGCTATGGCTACACCTTC. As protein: CSATGGRGYGYTF.

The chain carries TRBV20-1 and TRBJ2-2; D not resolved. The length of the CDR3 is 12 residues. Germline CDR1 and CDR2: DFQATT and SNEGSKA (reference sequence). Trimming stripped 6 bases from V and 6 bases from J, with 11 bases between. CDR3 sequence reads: CSAISLPGELFF. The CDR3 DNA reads TGCAGTGCCATTAGCCTCCCCGGGGAGCTGTTTTTT.

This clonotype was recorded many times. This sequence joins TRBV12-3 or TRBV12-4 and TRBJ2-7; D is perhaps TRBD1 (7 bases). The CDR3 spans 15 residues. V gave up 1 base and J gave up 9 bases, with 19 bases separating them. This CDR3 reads CASSLGGGTAVGQYF. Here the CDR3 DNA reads TGTGCCAGCAGTTTAGGTGGAGGGACAGCCGTGGGGCAGTACTTC.

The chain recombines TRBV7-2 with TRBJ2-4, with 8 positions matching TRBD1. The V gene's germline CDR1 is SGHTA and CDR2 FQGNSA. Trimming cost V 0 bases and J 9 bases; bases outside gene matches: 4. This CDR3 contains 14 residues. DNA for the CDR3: TGTGCCAGCAGCTTAGCGTCAGGGGGCACCATTCAGTACTTC. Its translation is CASSLASGGTIQYF.

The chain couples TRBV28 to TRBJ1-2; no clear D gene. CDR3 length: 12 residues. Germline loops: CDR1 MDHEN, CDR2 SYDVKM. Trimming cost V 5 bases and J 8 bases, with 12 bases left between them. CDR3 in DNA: TGTGCCAGCAGTCTTCCGATAGGAGGCTACACCTTC. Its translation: CASSLPIGGYTF.

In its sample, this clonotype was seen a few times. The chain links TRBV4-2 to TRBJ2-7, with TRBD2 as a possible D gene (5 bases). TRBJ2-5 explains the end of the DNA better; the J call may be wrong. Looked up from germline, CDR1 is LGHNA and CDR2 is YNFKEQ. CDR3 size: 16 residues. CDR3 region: CASSPFVAGRDETQYF. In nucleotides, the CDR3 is TGTGCCAGCAGCCCCTTTGTGGCGGGTAGAGACGAGACCCAGTACTTC.

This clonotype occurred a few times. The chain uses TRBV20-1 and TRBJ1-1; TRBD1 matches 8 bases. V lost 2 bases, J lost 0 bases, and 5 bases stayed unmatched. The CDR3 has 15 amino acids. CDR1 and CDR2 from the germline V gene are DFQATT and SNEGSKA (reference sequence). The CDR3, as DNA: TGCAGTGCTAGAACCCAGGGGGCCGTGAACACTGAAGCTTTCTTT. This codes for CSARTQGAVNTEAFF.

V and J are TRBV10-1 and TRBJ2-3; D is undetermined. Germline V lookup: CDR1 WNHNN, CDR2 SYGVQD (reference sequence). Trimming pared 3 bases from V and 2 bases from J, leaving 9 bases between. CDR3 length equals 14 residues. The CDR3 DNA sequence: TGCGCCAGCAGTGATGGGCCGTTCACAGATACGCAGTATTTT. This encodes CASSDGPFTDTQYF.

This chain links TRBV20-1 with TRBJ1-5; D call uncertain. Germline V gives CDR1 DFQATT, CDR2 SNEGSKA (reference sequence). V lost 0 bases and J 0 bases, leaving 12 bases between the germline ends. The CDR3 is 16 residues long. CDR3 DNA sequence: TGCAGTGCTAGAGAGCCGATCGTCTATAGCAATCAGCCCCAGCATTTT. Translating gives CSAREPIVYSNQPQHF.

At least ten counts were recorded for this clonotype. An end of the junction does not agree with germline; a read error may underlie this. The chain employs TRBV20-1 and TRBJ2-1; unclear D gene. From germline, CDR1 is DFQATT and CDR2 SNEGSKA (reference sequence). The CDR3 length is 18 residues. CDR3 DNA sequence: TGCAGTGCTAGAGATCCCCCACTTTTACGAGTCTCCGACAATGAGCAGTTCTTC. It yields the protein CSARDPPLLRVSDNEQFF.

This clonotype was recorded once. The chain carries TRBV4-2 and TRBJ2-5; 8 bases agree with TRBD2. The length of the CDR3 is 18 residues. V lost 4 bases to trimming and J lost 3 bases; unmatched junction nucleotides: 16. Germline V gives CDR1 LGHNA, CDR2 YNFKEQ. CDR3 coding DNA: TGTGCCAGCAGCCGTACACGCCCGGCGGGAGGTTCAAAAGAGACCCAGTACTTC. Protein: CASSRTRPAGGSKETQYF.

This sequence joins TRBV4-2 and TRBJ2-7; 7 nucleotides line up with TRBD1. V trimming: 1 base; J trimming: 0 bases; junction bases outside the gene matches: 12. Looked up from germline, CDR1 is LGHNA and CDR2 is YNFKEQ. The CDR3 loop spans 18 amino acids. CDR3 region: CASSQVGRGGHISYEQYF. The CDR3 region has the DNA TGTGCCAGCAGCCAAGTTGGGAGAGGGGGCCACATCTCCTACGAGCAGTACTTC.

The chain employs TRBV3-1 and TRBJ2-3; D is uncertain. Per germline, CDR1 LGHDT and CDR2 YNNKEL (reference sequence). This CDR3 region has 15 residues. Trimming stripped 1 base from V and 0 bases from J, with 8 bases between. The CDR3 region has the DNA TGTGCCAGCAGCCAAGTGTGGGGAAGCACAGATACGCAGTATTTT. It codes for CASSQVWGSTDTQYF.

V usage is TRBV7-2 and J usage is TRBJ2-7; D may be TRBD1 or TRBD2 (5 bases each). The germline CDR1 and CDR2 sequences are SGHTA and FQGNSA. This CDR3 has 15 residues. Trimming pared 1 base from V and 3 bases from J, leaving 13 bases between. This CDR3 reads CASSLGWQGDYEQYF. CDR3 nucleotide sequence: TGTGCCAGCAGCTTAGGTTGGCAGGGAGACTACGAGCAGTACTTC.

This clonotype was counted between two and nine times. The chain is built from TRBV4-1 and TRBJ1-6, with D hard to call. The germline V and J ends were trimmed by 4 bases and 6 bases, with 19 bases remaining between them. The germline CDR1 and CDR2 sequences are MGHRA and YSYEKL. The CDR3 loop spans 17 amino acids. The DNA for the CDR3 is TGCGCCAGCAGCCGCGGTGGGGTAGTAAGGAGTAATTCACCCCTCCACTTT. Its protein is CASSRGGVVRSNSPLHF.

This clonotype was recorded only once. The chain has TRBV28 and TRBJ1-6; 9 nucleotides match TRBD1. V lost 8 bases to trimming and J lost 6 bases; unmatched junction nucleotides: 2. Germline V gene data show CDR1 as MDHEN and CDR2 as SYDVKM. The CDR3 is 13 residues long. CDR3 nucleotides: TGTGCCAGCGGGACAGGGTCTAATTCACCCCTCCACTTT. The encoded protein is CASGTGSNSPLHF.

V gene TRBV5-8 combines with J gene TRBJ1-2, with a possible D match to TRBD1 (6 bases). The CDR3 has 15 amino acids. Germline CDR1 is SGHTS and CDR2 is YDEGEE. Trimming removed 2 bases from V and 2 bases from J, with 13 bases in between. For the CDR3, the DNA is TGTGCCAGCAGCTTCCCAGGGGCGCTCAACTATGGCTACACCTTC. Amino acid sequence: CASSFPGALNYGYTF.

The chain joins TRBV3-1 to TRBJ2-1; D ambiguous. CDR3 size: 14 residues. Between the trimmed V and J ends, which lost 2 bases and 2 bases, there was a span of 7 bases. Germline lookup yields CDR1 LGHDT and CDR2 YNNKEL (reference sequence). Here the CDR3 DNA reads TGTGCCAGCAGCCAATCCGAAACCTACAATGAGCAGTTCTTC. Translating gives CASSQSETYNEQFF.

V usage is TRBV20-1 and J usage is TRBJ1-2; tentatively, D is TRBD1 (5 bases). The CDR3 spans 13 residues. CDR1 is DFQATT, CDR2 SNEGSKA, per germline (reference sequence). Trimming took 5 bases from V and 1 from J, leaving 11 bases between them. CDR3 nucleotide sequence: TGCAGTGCTGACAGCACTTTTAACTATGGCTACACCTTC. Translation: CSADSTFNYGYTF.

CDR3 sequence: CASSFVDGPYEQYF. As DNA, the CDR3 is TGTGCCAGCAGTTTTGTGGACGGACCCTACGAGCAGTACTTC. V usage is TRBV12-3 or TRBV12-4 and J usage is TRBJ2-7; D not resolved. The V end was cut by 3 bases, the J end by 2 bases, with 11 bases between. The CDR3 contains 14 residues.

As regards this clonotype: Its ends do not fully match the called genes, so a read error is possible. The CDR3 bases are TGCGCCAGCAGCTCGAAGGACAACAGCTCCTATAATTCACCCCCCCACTTT. Translation gives CASSSKDNSSYNSPPHF. This sequence joins TRBV5-1 and TRBJ1-6, with D perhaps matching TRBD1 (5 bases). Germline loops: CDR1 SGHRS, CDR2 YFSETQ. The CDR3 runs 17 residues.